Listed below are T cell receptor beta chains from one sample, sequenced in a study of human T cells and chemical hapten exposure. TCRdb itself ran the RACE reads through MiXCR, one entry per CDR3 protein. The table lists 35,000 to 50,000 distinct CDR3 sequences, 10% of them singletons. The material sequenced was whole blood, taken in connection with sensitization to the hapten diphenylcyclopropenone (DPC). The source is a man under 40 with alopecia areata. Some clones in this sample may be carry-over from other donors' samples. The CDR3 runs from the conserved cysteine through the conserved F or W. The order of the fields is D gene, clone size, J gene, V gene, CDR3 length, CDR3 DNA, CDR3 protein. D genes are given only for firm matches. Only some rows state a clone size, as once, few, many or a class for expanded clones.

>.|once|TRBJ1-1|TRBV2|11
TGTGCCAGCAAGCGGAGCACTGAAGCTTTCTTT
CASKRSTEAFF
>TRBD1|many|TRBJ1-2|TRBV4-2|17
TGTGCCAGCAGCCAGAAGAGCGGGGGGACAGGAGATATTGGCTACACCTTC
CASSQKSGGTGDIGYTF
>.|once|TRBJ2-3|TRBV10-3|14
TGTGCCATCGGGGCATCAGATAGCACAGATACGCAGTATTTT
CAIGASDSTDTQYF
>.|.|TRBJ1-2|TRBV4-1|12
TGCGCCAGCAGCCAGGGGACCTATGGCTACACCTTC
CASSQGTYGYTF
>TRBD1|many|TRBJ1-5|TRBV19|15
TGTGCCAGTAGTACCGGTACAGGGGGGAATCAGCCCCAGCATTTT
CASSTGTGGNQPQHF
>.|many|TRBJ2-5|TRBV4-3|16
TGCGCCAGCAGCCAAGGAGCGTTACGTTCCGAAGAGACCCAGTACTTC
CASSQGALRSEETQYF
>.|many|TRBJ2-3|TRBV11-2|15
TGTGCCAGCAGCTTCGGAATCGTCACCACAGATACGCAGTATTTT
CASSFGIVTTDTQYF
>.|many|TRBJ2-1|TRBV10-3|16
TGTGCCATCAGTGATGTTAGAAGAAGCTCCTACAATGAGCAGTTCTTC
CAISDVRRSSYNEQFF
>.|many|TRBJ1-4|TRBV29-1|12
TGCAGCGTGGAAGCAACTAATGAAAAACTGTTTTTT
CSVEATNEKLFF
>TRBD2|.|TRBJ2-2|TRBV7-9|21
TGTGCCAGCACTTTCCAGAACCCACCGGGACTAGCGGACCTGAACACCGGGGAGCTGTTTTTT
CASTFQNPPGLADLNTGELFF
>.|many|TRBJ2-2|TRBV6-5|14
TGTGCCAGCAGTGAGACAGGGAACACCGGGGAGCTGTTTTTT
CASSETGNTGELFF
>.|many|TRBJ2-5|TRBV20-1|11
TGCAGTGCCTCCTCAAGGGGGACCCAGTACTTC
CSASSRGTQYF
>.|few|TRBJ1-1|TRBV12-3/TRBV12-4|14
TGTGCCAGCAGGGAGGGACTTTTGAACACTGAAGCTTTCTTT
CASREGLLNTEAFF
>TRBD1|many|TRBJ1-2|TRBV20-1|13
TGCAGTGCCACCGGGACAGGAGTTTATGGCTACACCTTC
CSATGTGVYGYTF
>TRBD1|many|TRBJ1-1|TRBV10-2|16
TGCGCCAGCAGGGAAACGTCGGGGACAGGGAACACTGAAGCTTTCTTT
CASRETSGTGNTEAFF
>.|few|TRBJ2-2|TRBV11-3|12
TGTGCCAGCAGCCTAGGGGTCGGGGAGCTGTTTTTT
CASSLGVGELFF